Shown below are 20 T cell receptor beta chains from a single sample sequenced in a study of T cell responses to AZD1222 COVID-19 vaccine. Profiling relied on immunoSEQ multiplex PCR, and the TCRdb table lists in-frame clones only, not all of them. The data show 120,000 to 150,000 clones, 89% seen once. Specimen: peripheral blood, collected on day 0 of AZD1222 vaccination. These TCRs come from an adult in good health.

The rearrangement links TRBV7-2 to TRBJ1-1, with D maybe TRBD1 (5 bases). V lost 3 bases and J lost 4, with 9 bases in between. CDR1 and CDR2 (germline): SGHTA, FQGNSA. The CDR3 has 13 amino acids. The CDR3 is CASSFRVRTEAFF. DNA for the CDR3: TGTGCCAGCAGCTTCAGGGTGCGCACTGAAGCTTTCTTT.

The V and J genes are TRBV15 and TRBJ1-6; maybe TRBD1 (5 bases). The V and J ends lost 0 bases and 7 bases respectively, with 13 bases between them. CDR1 is LNHNV and CDR2 is YYDKDF in the germline V gene (reference sequence). The CDR3 totals 16 residues. The CDR3 loop is CATSREVGWGNSPLHF. DNA for the CDR3: TGTGCCACCAGCAGAGAAGTCGGTTGGGGGAATTCACCCCTCCACTTT.

The gene calls are TRBV5-1 and TRBJ2-1, with 14 bases identical to TRBD2. V was clipped by 4 bases and J by 8 bases; unmatched bases: 5. The CDR3 extends over 15 amino acids. CDR1 is SGHRS, CDR2 YFSETQ, per germline. In DNA, the CDR3 is TGCGCCAGCAGCCTAGGGACTAGCGGGAGCTATGAGCAGTTCTTC. Amino acid sequence: CASSLGTSGSYEQFF.

The V gene is TRBV4-1, the J gene TRBJ1-2; D is unresolved. CDR3 size: 17 residues. The germline V and J ends were trimmed by 1 base and 0 bases, with 15 bases remaining between them. The V gene's germline CDR1 is MGHRA and CDR2 YSYEKL. This CDR3 is CASSQGFPRTANYGYTF. CDR3 in DNA: TGCGCCAGCAGCCAAGGATTTCCCCGGACGGCTAACTATGGCTACACCTTC.

CDR3 sequence reads: CASSPRLSSATNEKLFF. The DNA of the CDR3 is TGTGCCAGCTCACCACGGTTAAGTTCTGCAACTAATGAAAAACTGTTTTTT. The J gene is TRBJ1-4, the V gene TRBV18, with D hard to call. From germline, CDR1 is KGHSH and CDR2 LQKENI. The CDR3 spans 17 residues. Trimming left V 1 base short and J 0 bases short, with 12 bases between.

V is TRBV9 and J is TRBJ2-7; the match to TRBD1 covers 7 bases. The CDR3 contains 14 residues. Germline V gene sequence: CDR1 SGDLS, CDR2 YYNGEE. The J segment lost 4 bases and the V segment lost 4 bases, leaving 8 bases of the junction unmatched. The CDR3 loop reads CASSRLGQSYEQYF. DNA for the CDR3: TGTGCCAGCAGCCGTTTGGGACAGAGTTACGAGCAGTACTTC.

V gene TRBV28 combines with J gene TRBJ2-1, with D unclear. Trimming left V 4 bases short and J 10 bases short, with 20 bases between. The CDR3 length is 15 residues. Germline-derived CDR1 and CDR2 are MDHEN and SYDVKM. The CDR3 DNA follows: TGTGCCAGCAGTTCCGAACAGCGTACCGTGGAGGAGCAGTTCTTC. Its translation: CASSSEQRTVEEQFF.

The rearrangement uses TRBV2 and TRBJ2-5, with D uncertain. Germline lookup yields CDR1 SNHLY and CDR2 FYNNEI. Trimming removed 4 bases at V and 5 bases at J, with 11 bases between. The CDR3 runs to 13 residues. CDR3 DNA sequence: TGTGCCAGCAGTGCACCGGGTCCGGAGACCCAGTACTTC. Encoded protein: CASSAPGPETQYF. The full variable domain, in which reference TRBV2 and TRBJ2-5 provide the parts outside the CDR3, is EPEVTQTPSHQVTQMGQEVILRCVPISNHLYFYWYRQILGQKVEFLVSFYNNEISEKSEIFDDQFSVERPDGSNFTLKIRSTKLEDSAMYFCASSAPGPETQYFGPGTRLLVL.

Only one count was recorded for this clone. V and J are TRBV5-1 and TRBJ2-7; 9 bases are shared with TRBD2. Germline lookup yields CDR1 SGHRS and CDR2 YFSETQ. There are 15 residues in the CDR3. The junction had 5 bases not matched to a gene; V was cut back by 4 bases and J by 0 bases. The CDR3 DNA reads TGCGCCAGCAGCGAGGCGGGGGGGAGCTCCTACGAGCAGTACTTC. Translated, it gives CASSEAGGSSYEQYF.

The rearrangement uses TRBV5-4 and TRBJ2-1, with TRBD1 matching 9 bases. Germline CDR1 and CDR2: SGHNT and YYREEE (reference sequence). V shed 0 bases and J 10 bases; nucleotides not matched to a gene: 11. CDR3 length equals 16 residues. The chain's CDR3 is CASSLGYLQGANEQFF. The CDR3 bases are TGTGCCAGCAGCTTGGGGTACCTACAGGGGGCAAACGAGCAGTTCTTC.

This rearrangement joins TRBV11-2 to TRBJ2-2, with D perhaps given as TRBD1 or TRBD2 (6 bases each). The germline V gene has CDR1 SGHAT and CDR2 FQNNGV. The V and J ends lost 1 base and 6 bases respectively, with 12 bases between them. The CDR3 loop spans 15 amino acids. CDR3 protein: CASSLAQGRSGELFF. The DNA for the CDR3 is TGTGCCAGCAGCTTAGCCCAGGGGAGGTCCGGGGAGCTGTTTTTT.

The chain links TRBV28 to TRBJ1-5; tentative D call: TRBD1 (6 bases). Germline loops: CDR1 MDHEN, CDR2 SYDVKM. V was cut by 7 bases and J by 3 bases, with 16 bases left in between. The CDR3 spans 15 residues. The CDR3 sequence: CASNTGTRNNQPQHF. CDR3 coding DNA: TGTGCCAGCAATACCGGGACACGGAACAATCAGCCCCAGCATTTT.

The chain carries TRBV4-1 and TRBJ1-3; D is ambiguous. Germline CDR1 is MGHRA and CDR2 is YSYEKL. Trimming left V 1 base short and J 3 bases short, with 10 bases between. The CDR3 runs 15 residues. The chain's CDR3 is CASSQVSLFGNTIYF. DNA for the CDR3: TGCGCCAGCAGCCAAGTTTCGCTCTTTGGAAACACCATATATTTT.

The rearrangement links TRBV10-3 to TRBJ2-1; D is undetermined. The CDR3 consists of 12 residues. The V end was cut by 6 bases, the J end by 7 bases, with 10 bases between. The germline V gene encodes CDR1 ENHRY and CDR2 SYGVKD. The CDR3 nucleotides are TGTGCCATCAGCCCTGCTGGGAATGAGCAGTTCTTC. Translating it yields CAISPAGNEQFF.

V and J are TRBV6-5 and TRBJ1-5; TRBD1 matches at 7 bases. The CDR3 is made up of 16 amino acids. J gave up 2 bases and V 3 bases, and 7 bases lay outside the gene matches. The V gene's germline CDR1 is MNHEY and CDR2 SVGAGI. The CDR3 DNA follows: TGTGCCAGCAGTTATCCTCCTCAGGGGGGCAATCAGCCCCAGCATTTT. Translation: CASSYPPQGGNQPQHF.

The chain uses TRBV6-1 and TRBJ2-4; weak D call: TRBD1 (5 bases). The V end lost 3 bases, the J end lost 1 base, and 7 bases lay between the germline ends. The CDR3 extends over 14 amino acids. CDR1 and CDR2 (germline): MNHNS, SASEGT. The CDR3, as DNA: TGTGCCAGCAGTGAGGCAGGGGCCAAAAACATTCAGTACTTC. It codes for CASSEAGAKNIQYF.

In this sample, this clone turned up once. This chain joins TRBV18 and TRBJ2-3, with D possibly matching TRBD1 (6 bases). The V end lost 3 bases, the J end lost 6 bases, and 19 bases lay between the germline ends. Germline loops: CDR1 KGHSH, CDR2 LQKENI. This CDR3 contains 16 residues. CDR3 in DNA: TGTGCCAGCTCACCGGTTAGACAGGCGATGTGGGATACGCAGTATTTT. This codes for CASSPVRQAMWDTQYF.

V and J are TRBV6-5 and TRBJ2-5; tentatively, D is TRBD2 (6 bases). The CDR3 covers 12 residues. Germline V gene lookup returns CDR1 MNHEY and CDR2 SVGAGI. Trimming cost V 6 bases and J 8 bases, with 13 bases left between them. In nucleotides, the CDR3 is TGTGCCAGCAGGCCAGGGACTGGAACCCAGTACTTC. Protein product: CASRPGTGTQYF.

The table lists this clone with a few counts. V usage is TRBV19 and J usage is TRBJ1-2; no definite D call. Per the germline V gene, CDR1 is LNHDA and CDR2 is SQIVND (reference sequence). CDR3 length equals 17 residues. Trimming cost V 0 bases and J 4 bases, with 18 bases left between them. The CDR3 spells CASSIDGSLTPLYGYTF. The CDR3 bases are TGTGCCAGTAGTATAGATGGGTCCCTCACCCCCCTCTATGGCTACACCTTC.

CDR3 bases: TGTGCCAGCAGTTCAAACGGGGTAATAAATCAGCCCCAGCATTTT. The encoded protein is CASSSNGVINQPQHF. The chain uses TRBV6-5 and TRBJ1-5, with unresolved D. The CDR3 length is 15 residues. V was shortened by 4 bases and J by 4 bases, with 14 bases between the two germline ends. Germline V lookup: CDR1 MNHEY, CDR2 SVGAGI.